There are a few counts of the clone carrying this T cell receptor beta chain. Its specificity is not known. Indicated time point: week 47, end of study. Vaccinated patients received 300 ug of mutant IDH1 20-mer peptide per dose, with topical imiquimod. These data are taken from a study of a mutant IDH1 vaccine in newly diagnosed glioma. Background on the study: Patients got their first vaccination 4-6 weeks after radiotherapy alone, or with temozolomide cycles. Treated patients comprised about 60% males and about 40% females, mean age 40.4 years. Study results and caveats: Top peripheral T cell clonotype shifts appeared unrelated to pseudoprogression.

Sequencing used immunoSEQ multiplex PCR; TCRdb keeps in-frame clones, though not all of them. The sample lists tens of thousands of clones, around 80% seen once, with approximately 3.6% in the top ten. The ends were cut back, 1 base at V and 5 bases at J, with 11 bases in the middle. The CDR3 has 14 residues. CDR1 is MNHNS, CDR2 SASEGT, per germline. The chain joins TRBV6-1 to TRBJ1-1; weak D call: TRBD1 (5 bases). The clonotype originates from a man aged 40-49 years with glioma. Some clones in this sample may be carry-over from other donors' samples. Material: PBMCs, obtained from a glioma patient whose treatment included an IDH1 peptide vaccine. The CDR3 is CASSEEAGRTEAFF. CDR3 DNA sequence: TGTGCCAGCAGTGAAGAAGCAGGGCGGACTGAAGCTTTCTTT.